The TCR beta chain described here comes from a study of shared clonotypes between healthy human individuals (dated by TCRdb to 2019 to 2021). About the study as a whole: The cohort included three men and a couple of women between 18 and 49 years of age. For each donor, CD4 naive and CD4 memory were each given three plates, CD8 naive was given two plates, and CD8 memory was given one plate. To estimate repertoire size and how much clonotypes are shared between individuals, the study performed deep sequencing of blood TCR repertoires from about five healthy adults. Libraries were prepared and TCR repertoires were sequenced by different laboratories using diverse techniques, in order to increase sequencing depth and limit assay-specific biases. Per donor, leukapheresis produced somewhere between about 0.94 and 9.5 billion PBMCs.

As encoded in the germline V gene (reference sequence), CDR1 is LNHNV while CDR2 is YYDKDF. V is pared back by 1 base and J by 4 bases, with 17 bases lying between the germline termini. Its CDR3 holds 17 amino acids, cysteine through phenylalanine. Left in the record is the CDR3 DNA by itself, 51 bases read in frame from the first base. Donors were healthy HIV-negative adults with no recently reported acute infections or vaccinations. All donors were Caucasian adults living in Nashville, Tennessee, USA. CD4+ T cells were enriched through magnetic negative selection, after which naive cells were positively selected on CD45RA and the remaining negative fraction served as the memory subset. Blood was obtained by leukapheresis, after which PBMCs were separated by Ficoll-Histopaque density gradient centrifugation and cryopreserved in liquid nitrogen vapor phase. Analytical flow cytometry was used to check the purity and quantity of every magnetically sorted T cell population. From each sorted fraction, genomic DNA was isolated and quantified by UV absorbance on a Nanodrop 2000c.

For this clone: Its antigen has not been determined. The input lacks base qualities; no much larger clone sits a single base away.

Using the deep immunoSEQ assay, TCR CDR3 regions were amplified from genomic DNA by multiplex PCR. For each cell subset, the extracted genomic DNA was distributed evenly across all wells of several immunoSEQ 96-well plates, and each plate served as one replicate. For sorted subsets, around 200 ng genomic DNA, equal to about 30,000 T cell genomes, was loaded into each replicate PCR. The purified libraries were quantified using a Qubit 3.0 fluorometer, sized with a Bioanalyzer 2100, and then quantified again using the KAPA Library Quantification kit. A separate single-read 150-cycle Illumina NextSeq 550 flow cell was used to sequence each immunoSEQ 96-well plate. The original pipeline was this. Because the immunoSEQ output included only junctional sequences and no quality scores, the filtering could not be the same as the filtering used for full-length reads. Sequences were annotated with PyIR, a Python wrapper for IgBLAST v1.9, using IMGT germline references to assign V/J genes and CDR3. Reads with weak V/J assignments (E-value above 1e-6), missing CDR3, stop codons, out-of-frame junctions, or ambiguous translated residues were removed. V3J clonotypes were defined as sequences sharing the same inferred V gene, J gene, and CDR3 amino acid sequence. Percentage overlap between repertoires was calculated by dividing the number of shared unique clonotypes by the size of the smaller repertoire. RTK rarefaction, the Chao1 estimator, and Recon v2.1 estimates of unobserved clonotypes were used to assess repertoire richness. OLGA was used to compute generation probabilities for all TCRbeta clonotypes that the gDNA method yielded from a few donors. TCRdb holds this immuneACCESS table with in-frame rearrangements only. Some clones are missing; in checked studies, unresolved V genes explain under half, and the rest has no known cause. The V and J calls and clone size come from that table; D and trimming were worked out from the DNA. The sample table records some 2,500,000 clones; around 90% of these occur just once. The ten largest clones capture approximately 0.41% of the sample.

On the study overall, not on this receptor specifically: The small number of donors limited the genetic and exposure-history diversity represented. Across four donors, 5% to 6% of naive CD4, around 3.3% of naive CD8, 2% to 2.5% of memory CD4, and about 0.44% of memory CD8 clonotypes were shared. Even with the large sequencing depth, rarefaction of the sorted-subset datasets indicated that sequencing was incomplete. Clonotypes shared by all four sorted-subset donors showed higher generation probabilities than non-shared clonotypes. Naive subsets generally had larger estimated clonotype richness than memory subsets did. Pairwise subsampling led to the expectation that sequencing depth would affect the degree of clonotype sharing among donors. Only blood was sampled, and tissue TCR repertoires likely differ from those in blood.

The chain employs TRBV15 and TRBJ2-1; TRBD2 is perhaps the D gene, given 6 matching bases. Sample: naive CD4+ T cells from PBMCs. The cell subset or site label on this specimen signifies: CD45RA+ positively selected. This receptor was obtained from a man younger than 35 in good health. Some clones in this sample may be carry-over from other donors' samples. For the CDR3, the sequence is CATSRVGGGPTYNEQFF. The nucleotide sequence reads as follows: TGTGCCACCAGCAGAGTCGGGGGAGGCCCAACTTACAATGAGCAGTTCTTC.